One TCR beta chain is described in this entry. Its antigen is not identified. This entry is derived from a study of graft-versus-host responses after intestinal transplantation. Some clones are missing from TCRdb's copy, which holds only in-frame ones; the method was immunoSEQ multiplex PCR. The table lists fewer than 85,000 clones, more than 70% of them singletons. CDR1 and CDR2 (germline): SNHLY, FYNNEI. V lost 3 bases and J lost 4; bases outside the gene matches: 5. The CDR3 consists of 14 residues. Sequencing was performed on unstimulated CD8+ T cells sorted from spleen or lymph node cells, taken before intestinal transplant. This TCR derives from a human donor who received an intestinal transplant. The chain couples TRBV2 to TRBJ1-2, with 7 bases matching TRBD1. CDR3 nucleotide sequence: TGTGCCAGCAGTGACAGGGGGGCCATCTATGGCTACACCTTC. This translates into CASSDRGAIYGYTF.